The table lists the clone carrying this TCR beta chain with a few counts. The entry originates in a study of beta chain features in type 1 diabetes. The CDR3 is 14 amino acids. Trimming took off 0 bases at V and 4 bases at J, with 7 bases between the two ends. The germline V gene has CDR1 SGHDT and CDR2 YYEEEE. The entirety of the isolated RNA underwent reverse transcription, so expressed TCRB transcripts were sequenced. Method: immunoSEQ multiplex PCR; TCRdb's copy keeps in-frame clones and lacks some. The sample contains 200,000 to 250,000 clones, around 9.9% of which appear only once. Source material: central memory CD4+ T cells from blood. V and J are TRBV5-6 and TRBJ2-2, with D unclear. The sequence derives from a man aged 18 to 30 in good health. The CDR3 sequence: CASSLGTVTGELFF. The CDR3 DNA sequence: TGTGCCAGCAGCTTGGGTACCGTCACCGGGGAGCTGTTTTTT. Full variable domain (outside the CDR3, taken from reference TRBV5-6 and TRBJ2-2): DAGVTQSPTHLIKTRGQQVTLRCSPKSGHDTVSWYQQALGQGPQFIFQYYEEEERQRGNFPDRFSGHQFPNYSSELNVNALLLGDSALYLCASSLGTVTGELFFGEGSRLTVL.